This T cell receptor (beta chain) was profiled in a study of cytomegalovirus exposure and HLA in healthy donors. General study points: There were some public TCRs occurring in many donors, but most TCR sequences were rare. Analysis was performed later, and it showed HLA-associated TCR beta chains to be more clonally expanded than equally common others.

Of note for this clone: What it binds is unknown. Other DNA sequences in the same sample also yield this CDR3.

PCR used 60 Vbeta primers and 13 Jbeta primers. The method was immunoSEQ multiplex PCR; TCRdb's version includes in-frame clones alone and lacks a portion of them. The sample includes 200,000 to 250,000 clones, around 76% of them seen just once. The clonotype originates from a woman aged 40 to 50 in good health and CMV-seropositive. The material sequenced was PBMCs.

DNA for the CDR3: TGTGCCAGCAGCTTAGGACAGGGGGGCGACTATGGCTACACCTTC. This sequence encodes CASSLGQGGDYGYTF. V and J are TRBV7-2 and TRBJ1-2, with 9 bases identical to TRBD1. This CDR3 comprises 15 residues. The germline V gene encodes CDR1 SGHTA and CDR2 FQGNSA. The trim removed 1 base at V and 3 bases at J, leaving 3 bases unmatched.